This T cell receptor (beta chain) was sequenced for a study of OX40 agonist ivuxolimab in advanced cancers. V gave up 2 bases and J gave up 3 bases; unmatched junction bases: 16. This CDR3 is built from 19 residues. Looked up from germline, CDR1 is MGHRA and CDR2 is YSYEKL. Profiled with immunoSEQ multiplex PCR; TCRdb holds only in-frame clones, not every one. The table lists about 26,000 clones, 76% of them singletons. The source of this sequence is an adult with an advanced solid tumor such as melanoma, head and neck, liver or kidney cancer. This specimen was CD4+ or CD8+ T cells sorted from blood, taken in a trial of the OX40 agonist ivuxolimab. This chain links TRBV4-1 with TRBJ2-7; 10 nucleotides match TRBD1. CDR3 amino acids: CASSQSWRIDRGQSYEQYF. Here the CDR3 DNA reads TGCGCCAGCAGCCAATCTTGGAGAATTGACAGGGGGCAAAGCTACGAGCAGTACTTC.